A single sample gave rise to the 26 T cell receptor beta chains below, sequenced in a study of immune evolution from preneoplasia to lung adenocarcinoma. The protocol was immunoSEQ multiplex PCR, while the TCRdb copy is restricted to in-frame clones and leaves out a portion. Of 6,500 to 7,500 clones listed, 70% to 80% are singletons. Input material: FFPE minimally invasive lung adenocarcinoma tissue. Receptors were obtained from a person between 70 and 80 years old with lung adenocarcinoma.

This sequence joins TRBV5-6 and TRBJ1-2, with D possibly being TRBD1 (5 bases). The CDR3 is made up of 16 amino acids. Germline CDR1 reads SGHDT; CDR2 reads YYEEEE. Between the trimmed V and J ends, which lost 0 bases and 3 bases, there was a span of 15 bases. The CDR3 coding sequence is TGTGCCAGCAGCTTGGTGGGGGGTGGCAGGGACTATGGCTACACCTTC. Its translation is CASSLVGGGRDYGYTF.

This clone has just a few counts. For the CDR3, the DNA is TGTGCCAGCAGCAGAACCGGCAATGAGCAGTTCTTC. Translating gives CASSRTGNEQFF. V usage is TRBV7-2 and J usage is TRBJ2-1, with D unclear. The CDR3 totals 12 residues. V lost 5 bases and J lost 6, with 8 bases in between. CDR1 and CDR2 (germline): SGHTA, FQGNSA.

J is TRBJ2-5 and V is TRBV10-3; no clear D gene. Per the germline V gene, CDR1 is ENHRY and CDR2 is SYGVKD. The CDR3 is 12 residues long. Trimming pared 10 bases from V and 3 bases from J, leaving 12 bases between. The CDR3 region has the DNA TGTGCCACCGCCCCCGGCGAAGAGACCCAGTACTTC. It specifies CATAPGEETQYF.

The chain joins TRBV7-3 to TRBJ2-3; 7 positions match TRBD2. The CDR3 runs 14 residues. Germline-derived CDR1 and CDR2 are SGHTA and FQGTGA. The trim removed 2 bases at V and 6 bases at J, leaving 5 bases unmatched. For the CDR3, the DNA is TGTGCCAGCAGCTTACGCGCCGGGAGGGATACGCAGTATTTT. It codes for CASSLRAGRDTQYF.

The chain combines TRBV7-2 with TRBJ2-7, with 9 bases aligning to TRBD1. This CDR3 region has 16 residues. Germline V lookup: CDR1 SGHTA, CDR2 FQGNSA. With V trimmed by 5 bases and J by 5 bases, 13 bases remained unmatched. In DNA form, the CDR3 reads TGTGCCAGCAGCACCTTCCGCGGGACAGGGAACCACGAGCAGTACTTC. It specifies CASSTFRGTGNHEQYF.

V usage is TRBV7-8 and J usage is TRBJ2-2, with D unclear. V was trimmed by 7 bases and J by 2 bases, leaving 11 bases between them. CDR1 and CDR2 (germline): SGHVS, FQNEAQ. The CDR3 extends over 14 amino acids. This chain's CDR3 is CASMVGGNTGELFF. The CDR3 nucleotides are TGTGCCAGCATGGTGGGCGGAAACACCGGGGAGCTGTTTTTT.

The gene calls are TRBV6-6 and TRBJ2-5; D gene unclear. The CDR3 contains 16 residues. V lost 2 bases and J lost 5, with 18 bases in between. Germline V lookup: CDR1 MNHNY, CDR2 SVGAGI (reference sequence). CDR3 region: CASSYGLSAQAETQYF. The CDR3 nucleotides read TGTGCCAGCAGTTACGGTTTGTCGGCCCAGGCGGAGACCCAGTACTTC.

The chain carries TRBV7-9 and TRBJ2-7; a possible D gene is TRBD1 (6 bases). Trimming stripped 3 bases from V and 6 bases from J, with 18 bases between. CDR1 and CDR2 from the germline V gene are SEHNR and FQNEAQ (reference sequence). The CDR3 contains 15 residues. The CDR3 DNA sequence: TGTGCCAGCAGCTTTTGGGGGTTAAACAGGGCCGAGCAGTACTTC. Translation: CASSFWGLNRAEQYF.

This chain uses TRBV11-2 with TRBJ2-2, with unresolved D. Germline V CDR1 and CDR2: SGHAT, FQNNGV. Deletions cut 5 bases from V and 3 bases from J, with 13 bases between. This CDR3 contains 15 residues. Here the CDR3 reads CASSPYSFDTGELFF. As DNA, the CDR3 is TGTGCCAGCAGCCCATACAGTTTCGACACCGGGGAGCTGTTTTTT.

This clone was seen just once. The chain employs TRBV5-1 and TRBJ2-6, with TRBD1 as a possible D gene (5 bases). Germline CDR1 is SGHRS and CDR2 is YFSETQ. V lost 0 bases and J lost 3, with 10 bases in between. There are 16 residues in the CDR3. The DNA of the CDR3 is TGCGCCAGCAGCTTGGCCCAGACAGTTGGGGCCAACGTCCTGACTTTC. This encodes CASSLAQTVGANVLTF.

The genes are TRBV5-4 and TRBJ2-2, with D possibly matching TRBD2 (5 bases). Germline-derived CDR1 and CDR2 are SGHNT and YYREEE (reference sequence). CDR3 length: 15 amino acids. V was pared by 3 bases and J by 3 bases, with 12 bases between. The CDR3 reads CASSSSSGYTGELFF. In DNA, the CDR3 is TGTGCCAGCAGCTCTTCCTCGGGATACACCGGGGAGCTGTTTTTT.

This clone was detected only a few times. The V and J genes are TRBV9 and TRBJ1-2; tentatively, D is TRBD1 (6 bases). The germline CDR1 and CDR2 sequences are SGDLS and YYNGEE. The CDR3 covers 16 residues. V was clipped by 4 bases and J by 5 bases, with 21 bases between them. CDR3 bases: TGTGCCAGCAGCCAGGACAGTGCCGGGATGGAGTATGGCTACACCTTC. Translating gives CASSQDSAGMEYGYTF.

The rearrangement uses TRBV2 and TRBJ1-1; D is undetermined. Trimming cost V 5 bases and J 5 bases, with 15 bases left between them. The CDR3 totals 14 residues. Germline assignment: CDR1 SNHLY and CDR2 FYNNEI. CDR3 amino acids: CASSFSGRGTEAFF. The CDR3 nucleotides are TGTGCCAGCAGTTTTTCAGGAAGAGGTACTGAAGCTTTCTTT.

The J gene is TRBJ2-7, the V gene TRBV11-2; D perhaps matches TRBD2 (6 bases). The CDR3 loop spans 14 amino acids. In germline, CDR1 is SGHAT, CDR2 FQNNGV. CDR3 sequence: CATRGTPFSYEQYF. In nucleotides, the CDR3 is TGTGCGACTCGGGGGACCCCATTCTCCTACGAGCAGTACTTC.

The chain combines TRBV6-5 with TRBJ1-5; no firm D call. CDR3 length equals 15 residues. Germline CDR1 and CDR2: MNHEY and SVGAGI. V was cut by 0 bases and J by 3 bases, with 9 bases left in between. In DNA, the CDR3 is TGTGCCAGCAGTTACTCGAACAGCCACAATCAGCCCCAGCATTTT. Amino acid sequence: CASSYSNSHNQPQHF.

This sequence joins TRBV7-6 and TRBJ2-1; unclear D gene. CDR3 size: 15 residues. The germline V gene encodes CDR1 SGHVS and CDR2 FNYEAQ. Trimming pared 1 base from V and 9 bases from J, leaving 16 bases between. CDR3 loop: CASSLGTVGYGEQFF. CDR3 DNA: TGTGCCAGCAGCTTAGGGACCGTGGGCTACGGTGAGCAGTTCTTC.

This chain uses TRBV4-3 with TRBJ1-2, with 7 bases identical to TRBD1. This CDR3 has 15 amino acids. With 0 bases clipped from V and 4 bases from J, the junction kept 5 bases outside the gene matches. The germline V gene encodes CDR1 LGHNA and CDR2 YSLEER. The CDR3: CASSQDGGGPYGYTF. DNA for the CDR3: TGCGCCAGCAGCCAAGATGGAGGGGGCCCCTATGGCTACACCTTC.

This chain links TRBV5-6 with TRBJ1-1, with no clear D. The CDR3 contains 15 residues. Trimming shortened V by 0 bases and J by 1 base, and 10 bases separated the two germline ends. CDR1 is SGHDT and CDR2 is YYEEEE in the germline V gene. CDR3: CASSLDGFANTEAFF. DNA for the CDR3: TGTGCCAGCAGCTTGGATGGGTTCGCGAACACTGAAGCTTTCTTT. The variable domain in full, with the rest retrieved from reference TRBV5-6 and TRBJ1-1, is DAGVTQSPTHLIKTRGQQVTLRCSPKSGHDTVSWYQQALGQGPQFIFQYYEEEERQRGNFPDRFSGHQFPNYSSELNVNALLLGDSALYLCASSLDGFANTEAFFGQGTRLTVV.

The chain recombines TRBV6-6 with TRBJ2-7, with 9 bases that match TRBD2. CDR1 and CDR2 (germline): MNHNY, SVGAGI (reference sequence). After removal of 4 bases from V and 4 bases from J, the junction contained 11 bases not matched to a gene. This CDR3 comprises 16 residues. The DNA of the CDR3 is TGTGCCAGCAGTTCGACCACGACTAGCGGTAGATACGAGCAGTACTTC. Amino acid sequence: CASSSTTTSGRYEQYF.

The rearrangement uses TRBV29-1 and TRBJ2-2; TRBD2 might be the D (6 bases). This CDR3 has 13 residues. Germline CDR1 and CDR2: SQVTM and ANQGSEA. Between the trimmed V and J ends, which lost 7 bases and 0 bases, there was a span of 9 bases. For the CDR3, the DNA is TGCAGCGGGCGGGGTACGAACACCGGGGAGCTGTTTTTT. Its translation is CSGRGTNTGELFF.

The CDR3 coding sequence is TGCGCCAGCAGCGAAGGGGCGGGCCTCTCTGGGGCCAACGTCCTGACTTTC. This sequence encodes CASSEGAGLSGANVLTF. The rearrangement links TRBV4-3 to TRBJ2-6; the D call may be TRBD1 or TRBD2 (5 bases each). Looked up from germline, CDR1 is LGHNA and CDR2 is YSLEER. The CDR3 sequence is 17 residues long. Trimming pared 5 bases from V and 0 bases from J, leaving 14 bases between.

The J gene is TRBJ1-1, the V gene TRBV15, with D unclear. V lost 5 bases to trimming and J lost 6 bases, with 13 bases between them. Germline-derived CDR1 and CDR2 are LNHNV and YYDKDF (reference sequence). The CDR3 extends over 13 amino acids. The DNA of the CDR3 is TGTGCCACCAGCGGACGGTCTTTGGCTGAAGCTTTCTTT. Amino acid sequence: CATSGRSLAEAFF.

The DNA of the CDR3 is TGCGCCAGCAGCCGGGGCCAGGGGGCGCTTGGCGAGCAGTACTTC. Protein sequence: CASSRGQGALGEQYF. V gene TRBV4-3 combines with J gene TRBJ2-7; 8 positions agree with TRBD1. V lost 4 bases and J lost 6; bases outside the gene matches: 11. The CDR3 has 15 residues. From germline, CDR1 is LGHNA and CDR2 YSLEER.

This chain joins TRBV28 and TRBJ2-1; TRBD2 is a possible D gene (5 bases). Trimming removed 7 bases from V and 3 bases from J, with 10 bases in between. Germline CDR1 is MDHEN and CDR2 is SYDVKM. CDR3 length: 13 residues. CDR3 residues: CASKASLYNEQFF. The CDR3 bases are TGTGCCAGCAAGGCTAGCCTCTACAATGAGCAGTTCTTC.

Of note for this clone: Germline and junction disagree at one end, which may indicate a read error. This chain uses TRBV2 with TRBJ2-2; possibly TRBD1 or TRBD2 for D (6 bases each). The CDR3 extends over 16 amino acids. The V gene's germline CDR1 is SNHLY and CDR2 FYNNEI. As DNA, the CDR3 is TGTGCCAGCAGCGAAGGGGGGCAGGGTGGGACCGGGGAGCTGTTTTTT. Translating it yields CASSEGGQGGTGELFF.

This clone came up once. The rearrangement joins TRBV28 to TRBJ1-2; D unresolved. Trimming shortened V by 8 bases and J by 5 bases, and 6 bases separated the two germline ends. In germline, CDR1 is MDHEN, CDR2 SYDVKM. The CDR3 covers 10 residues. CDR3 in DNA: TGTGCCAGCGGAGAGTATGGCTACACCTTC. It is translated as CASGEYGYTF.